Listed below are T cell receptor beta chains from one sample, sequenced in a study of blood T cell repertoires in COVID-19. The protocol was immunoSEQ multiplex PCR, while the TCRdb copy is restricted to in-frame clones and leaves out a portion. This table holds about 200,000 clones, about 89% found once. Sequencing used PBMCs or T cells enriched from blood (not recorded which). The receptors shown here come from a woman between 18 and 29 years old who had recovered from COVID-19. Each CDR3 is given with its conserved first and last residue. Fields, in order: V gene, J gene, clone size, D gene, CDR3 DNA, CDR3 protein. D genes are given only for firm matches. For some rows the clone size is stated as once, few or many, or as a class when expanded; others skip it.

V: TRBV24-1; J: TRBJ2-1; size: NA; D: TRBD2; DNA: TGTGCCACCAGTGAGGGACTAGCGGGTCTCTACAATGAGCAGTTCTTC; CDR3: CATSEGLAGLYNEQFF
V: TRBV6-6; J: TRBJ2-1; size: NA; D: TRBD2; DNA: TGTGCCAGCAGTCTCCGACCGGGACTAGCGGGGGGCCGGTCGGGTAATGAGCAGTTCTTC; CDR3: CASSLRPGLAGGRSGNEQFF
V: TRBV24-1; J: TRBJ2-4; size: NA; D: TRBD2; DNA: TGTGCCACCGCCGGGAGGGGGGGCAAGGACATTCAGTACTTC; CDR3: CATAGRGGKDIQYF
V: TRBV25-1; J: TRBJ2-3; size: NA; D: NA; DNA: TGTGCCAGCAGTGAGGATTCTAGCGACTCAGATACGCAGTATTTT; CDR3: CASSEDSSDSDTQYF
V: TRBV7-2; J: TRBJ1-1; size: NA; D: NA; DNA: TGTGCCAGCAGCTTAAACAGTGCGAACACTGAAGCTTTCTTT; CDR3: CASSLNSANTEAFF
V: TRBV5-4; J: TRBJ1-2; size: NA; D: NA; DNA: TGTGCCAGCAGCTTCTCAAGGGGCAACGATGCCTATTATGGCTACACCTTC; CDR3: CASSFSRGNDAYYGYTF
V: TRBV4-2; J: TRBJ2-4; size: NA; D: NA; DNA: TGTGCCAGCTCAAAAGGGGGCATTCAGTACTTC; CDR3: CASSKGGIQYF
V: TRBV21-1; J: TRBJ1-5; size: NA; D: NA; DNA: TGTGCCAGCAGCAAAAGGATTTCGTCCAGACAGAGCAATCAGCCCCAGCATTTT; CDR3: CASSKRISSRQSNQPQHF
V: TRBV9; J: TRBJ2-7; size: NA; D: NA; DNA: TGTGCCAGCAGCGCCCAGGATGGTAGCTACGAGCAGTACTTC; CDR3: CASSAQDGSYEQYF
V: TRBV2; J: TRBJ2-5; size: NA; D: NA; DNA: TGTGCCAGCAGTCGGGTCGGGGAGACCCAGTACTTC; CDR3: CASSRVGETQYF
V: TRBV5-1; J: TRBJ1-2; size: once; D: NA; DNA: TGCGCCAGCAGCTTGTCACAGGGTGGTTGGGACATCTATGGCTACACCTTC; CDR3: CASSLSQGGWDIYGYTF
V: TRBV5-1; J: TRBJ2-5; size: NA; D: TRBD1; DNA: TGCGCCAGCAGCTCGGGGACAGGGGGCGGTGAAGAGACCCAGTACTTC; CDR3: CASSSGTGGGEETQYF
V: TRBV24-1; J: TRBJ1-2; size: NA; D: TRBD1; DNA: TGTGCCACCAGTGATTCCCAACAGGGGGCCCTTAACTATGGCTACACCTTC; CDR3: CATSDSQQGALNYGYTF
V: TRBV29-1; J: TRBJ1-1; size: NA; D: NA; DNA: TGCAGCTCTTGGGAGAATATTAACACTGAAGCTTTCTTT; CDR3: CSSWENINTEAFF
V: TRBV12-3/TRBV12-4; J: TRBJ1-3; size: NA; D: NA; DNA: TGTGCCAGGACTTACTCTGGAAACACCATATATTTT; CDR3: CARTYSGNTIYF
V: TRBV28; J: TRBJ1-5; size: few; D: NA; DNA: TGTGCCAGCAGGGTGAGAAACCAGCCCCAGCATTTT; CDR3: CASRVRNQPQHF